This TCR beta chain was sequenced for a study of blood T cell repertoires in COVID-19 (dated by TCRdb to about 2020). As for the study more broadly: Samples from collaborators originated in the United States, Italy and Spain and spanned both the acute and convalescent phases of COVID-19. The material from the prospective study consisted of cDNA or gDNA derived from T cells, B-cell-depleted T cells, or PBMCs. The dataset comprised deeply sampled blood TCRbeta repertoires from subjects exposed to, actively infected with, or recovered from COVID-19. The repertoires were released in a freely available public database intended as a resource for research on the immune response to SARS-CoV-2. The samples were drawn from the first 160 participants of the ongoing ImmuneRACE study and from under 1,500 subjects provided by 6 global collaborators. Nearly every sample came with metadata listing a de-identified subject ID, COVID-19 status, age in years and sex. Where HLA class I and class II types were available, the types were taken from metadata supplied by the sample provider, not from assay-based typing.

Each collaborating institution followed its own protocols to collect whole blood in K2EDTA tubes. For TCRbeta analysis, collaborator samples were shipped as frozen whole blood, as isolated PBMCs, or as DNA extracted from either sample type. Broader findings and caveats from the paper: Clinical and demographic metadata were provided uncurated, with the amount varying by source and participant.

To note about this clone: Its specific antigen is unknown. No clone much larger than this one lies a single base away; base qualities are absent.

TCRbeta CDR3 regions were amplified from genomic DNA using the immunoSEQ Assay, a bias-controlled multiplex PCR. For the original study's pipeline: The number of nucleated cells in each sample was estimated by amplification of reference gene primers within the assay. Sequence reads were collapsed and filtered to measure the absolute abundance of every unique TCRbeta CDR3 rearrangement. For each sample, productive Simpson clonality was calculated by taking the square root of Simpson's diversity index across productive rearrangements. TCRdb carries this immuneACCESS record with in-frame sequences only. Its versions omit some clonotypes, under half of them owing to an unresolved V gene in the studies checked, with the rest unexplained. V and J calls and clone size are copied from that table; D and trimming were computed from the DNA. This sample comprises fewer than 200,000 clones, more than 75% of them detected only once. Of the sample, 2.7% falls within the top ten clones.

Sample: peripheral blood. The sequence was collected from a middle-aged man with active or convalescent COVID-19.

The sequenced DNA: TGTGCCAGCAGCTTTCTCAACACCGGGGAGCTGTTTTTT. The encoded protein is CASSFLNTGELFF. The V gene is TRBV7-3 and the J gene is TRBJ2-2; the D gene remains uncertain. Via the germline V gene, CDR1 is SGHTA and CDR2 FQGTGA. The CDR3 goes from the cysteine to the phenylalanine over 13 residues. The read is trimmed to its CDR3 DNA, 39 bases read in frame from base 1. V is clipped by 3 bases and J by 2 bases, and the sequence between their germline boundaries is 4 bases long.